The source of this T cell receptor (beta chain) is a study of metastatic and nonmetastatic thyroid tumors. Study details: The authors compared repertoires across blood and tumor or nodule tissue from malignant and benign thyroid patients. Whole-study results and caveats: As reported, TCR beta diversity in blood and tumor was significantly higher in malignant thyroid tumors than in benign nodules.

With MiXCR, TCRdb called clones anew from the PCR reads. The table has tens of thousands of clones, 30% seen once; the top ten hold around 32%. This clone turned up a few times. The antigen is not known. The length of the CDR3 is 15 residues. CDR1 is MNHEY and CDR2 is SMNVEV in the germline V gene (reference sequence). Trimming removed 9 bases from V and 7 bases from J; junction bases left unmatched: 14. Every patient underwent thyroid surgery untreated. Sample: blood. This sequence was found in a female donor with papillary thyroid cancer or a benign thyroid nodule (not recorded which). Some clones in this sample may be carry-over from other donors' samples. The genes are TRBV27 and TRBJ2-7; 11 bases are a match to TRBD2. CDR3 nucleotide sequence: TGTGCCAGTAAGACTCTAGCGGGAGGAACGGGGGAGCAGTACTTC. Its protein is CASKTLAGGTGEQYF.